This T cell receptor beta chain stems from a study of OX40 agonist ivuxolimab in advanced cancers. Overall study context: The treatment was a fully human IgG2 OX40 agonist, ivuxolimab.

Repertoires were generated with immunoSEQ multiplex PCR, while TCRdb's copy carries only in-frame clones and drops some. Among tens of thousands of clones listed, approximately 92% were seen once. The ends were cut back, 6 bases at V and 3 bases at J, with 10 bases in the middle. Germline V gives CDR1 KGHSH, CDR2 LQKENI. The CDR3 is 13 amino acids. This clone was found a few times. Sequencing was performed on CD4+ or CD8+ T cells sorted from blood, taken in a trial of the OX40 agonist ivuxolimab. The chain recombines TRBV18 with TRBJ2-3; no reliable D call. This sequence originates from an adult with an advanced solid tumor such as melanoma, head and neck, liver or kidney cancer. This CDR3 reads CASSPIITDTQYF. In nucleotides, the CDR3 is TGTGCCAGCTCCCCCATCATAACAGATACGCAGTATTTT.